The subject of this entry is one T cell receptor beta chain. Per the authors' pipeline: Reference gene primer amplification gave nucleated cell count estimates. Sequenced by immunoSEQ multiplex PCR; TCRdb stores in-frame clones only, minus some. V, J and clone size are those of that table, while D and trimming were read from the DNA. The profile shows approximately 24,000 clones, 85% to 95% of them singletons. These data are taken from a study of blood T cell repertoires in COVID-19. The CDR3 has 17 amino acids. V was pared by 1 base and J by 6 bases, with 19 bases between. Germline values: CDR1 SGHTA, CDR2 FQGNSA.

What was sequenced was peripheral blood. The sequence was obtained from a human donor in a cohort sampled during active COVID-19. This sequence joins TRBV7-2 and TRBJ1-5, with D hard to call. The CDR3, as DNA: TGTGCCAGCAGCTTAGATGACTCACGCCCGGTGGGTCAGCCCCAGCATTTT. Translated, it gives CASSLDDSRPVGQPQHF.